The T cell receptor beta chain under discussion was sequenced for a study of memory CD4+ T cells and cytomegalovirus serostatus. Study-wide context: Healthy Belgian adult donors included fewer than 10 CMV-positive and 20 to 30 CMV-negative people.

Study results and caveats: Suggested: most of the CMV-linked TCR signature lies in CD4+ memory cells. A US-trained random forest predicted CMV serostatus with median AUC around 0.9.

The sort gate was single viable CD3+CD4+CD8-CD45RO+ cells for memory CD4+ T cells. To note about this clone: Its antigen is unidentified.

Trimming pared 2 bases from V and 5 bases from J, leaving 6 bases between. The CDR3 sequence is 11 residues long. CDR1 and CDR2 (germline): DFQATT, SNEGSKA (reference sequence). Clones were read by immunoSEQ multiplex PCR, and TCRdb kept only the in-frame ones, dropping some. The profile shows some 80,000 clones, approximately 84% of them singletons. This TCR was sampled from an adult in good health and CMV-seronegative. The chain links TRBV20-1 to TRBJ2-5; no definite D call. The sample comprised memory CD4+ T cells from blood. CDR3 sequence: CSARNLETQYF. Written as DNA, the CDR3 is TGCAGTGCTAGAAACTTGGAGACCCAGTACTTC.